The 10 T cell receptor beta chains presented below share a single source sample, sequenced in a study of blood T cell repertoires in COVID-19. TCRdb keeps only in-frame clones here, not all; method: immunoSEQ multiplex PCR. This sample has around 250,000 clones; roughly 85% occur once, and the top ten carry roughly 5.3%. Sequencing was performed on peripheral blood. The receptors were gathered from a man aged 50 to 60 with active or convalescent COVID-19.

CDR3 in DNA: TGTGCCAGCAGCTTTGGACAGCAAGAGACCCAGTACTTC. Translated, it gives CASSFGQQETQYF. The chain joins TRBV7-3 to TRBJ2-5; D might be TRBD1 (6 bases). The CDR3 covers 13 residues. CDR1 and CDR2 (germline): SGHTA, FQGTGA. The ends were cut back, 3 bases at V and 2 bases at J, with 7 bases in the middle.

The chain uses TRBV6-5 and TRBJ2-2, with D unresolved. There are 14 residues in the CDR3. V lost 4 bases, J lost 7 bases, and 13 bases lay in between. Germline CDR1 reads MNHEY; CDR2 reads SVGAGI. The CDR3 sequence: CASSLTYPGGELFF. The CDR3 DNA sequence: TGTGCCAGCAGTTTAACTTATCCCGGCGGGGAGCTGTTTTTT.

This clone was seen just once. DNA for the CDR3: TGTGCCAGCAGTGACGTGCGGGAAAAACTGTTTTTT. It codes for CASSDVREKLFF. V is TRBV6-1 and J is TRBJ1-4; D remains unclear. Germline V lookup: CDR1 MNHNS, CDR2 SASEGT. The CDR3 is 12 residues long. V was cut by 3 bases and J by 8 bases, with 7 bases left in between.

The chain carries TRBV6-5 and TRBJ2-5; D may be TRBD2 (5 bases). Germline CDR1 and CDR2: MNHEY and SVGAGI. The ends were cut back, 6 bases at V and 5 bases at J, with 13 bases in the middle. The CDR3 length is 13 residues. The CDR3 here is CASRRARGETQYF. Written as DNA, the CDR3 is TGTGCCAGCAGGCGGGCTCGAGGCGAGACCCAGTACTTC.

V gene TRBV9 combines with J gene TRBJ1-1, with D maybe TRBD1 (6 bases). Trimming cost V 3 bases and J 6 bases, with 15 bases left between them. This CDR3 has 14 amino acids. Germline assignment: CDR1 SGDLS and CDR2 YYNGEE. CDR3 sequence reads: CASSATGLRAEAFF. The DNA for the CDR3 is TGTGCCAGCAGCGCGACAGGCCTCAGGGCTGAAGCTTTCTTT.

V and J are TRBV30 and TRBJ2-2; 8 bases line up with TRBD1. With V trimmed by 8 bases and J by 0 bases, 5 bases remained unmatched. The germline gives CDR1 GTSNPN, CDR2 SVGIG (reference sequence). The CDR3 is 14 amino acids. This chain's CDR3 is CARQGPSNTGELFF. In DNA form, the CDR3 reads TGTGCCCGACAGGGGCCTTCGAACACCGGGGAGCTGTTTTTT.

The DNA for the CDR3 is TGTGCCAGCAGCTTGGTCAGAGAGACTGTCGCTTTCTTT. Translating it yields CASSLVRETVAFF. The V gene is TRBV5-4, the J gene TRBJ1-1; D ambiguous. The CDR3 has 13 residues. CDR1 is SGHNT and CDR2 is YYREEE in the germline V gene (reference sequence). The germline V and J ends were trimmed by 0 bases and 11 bases, with 14 bases remaining between them. The full variable domain, with the rest looked up from reference TRBV5-4 and TRBJ1-1, is ETGVTQSPTHLIKTRGQQVTLRCSSQSGHNTVSWYQQALGQGPQFIFQYYREEENGRGNFPPRFSGLQFPNYSSELNVNALELDDSALYLCASSLVRETVAFFGQGTRLTVV.

The chain links TRBV6-5 to TRBJ2-7; a possible D gene is TRBD2 (5 bases). Trimming removed 6 bases from V and 1 base from J, with 10 bases in between. Germline V gene data show CDR1 as MNHEY and CDR2 as SVGAGI. There are 13 residues in the CDR3. CDR3 nucleotide sequence: TGTGCCAGCAGCGACACTAGATCCTACGAGCAGTACTTC. As protein: CASSDTRSYEQYF.

This rearrangement joins TRBV9 to TRBJ2-7, with TRBD2 identical over 9 bases. The CDR3 is made up of 16 amino acids. CDR1 and CDR2 from the germline V gene are SGDLS and YYNGEE. V shed 0 bases, J shed 3 bases, and the junction held 7 bases outside the gene matches. As DNA, the CDR3 is TGTGCCAGCAGCGTAGGGGTTAGCGGGAGTGTCTACGAGCAGTACTTC. Its protein product is CASSVGVSGSVYEQYF.

The chain combines TRBV5-1 with TRBJ2-3; 13 positions match TRBD2. The V and J ends lost 3 bases and 2 bases, in that order; junction bases with no gene match: 3. CDR1 and CDR2 from the germline V gene are SGHRS and YFSETQ. The CDR3 loop spans 16 amino acids. The CDR3 region is CASSSGTSGTTDTQYF. Written as DNA, the CDR3 is TGCGCCAGCAGCTCCGGGACTAGCGGGACCACAGATACGCAGTATTTT. Complete variable domain (other parts from reference TRBV5-1 and TRBJ2-3): KAGVTQTPRYLIKTRGQQVTLSCSPISGHRSVSWYQQTPGQGLQFLFEYFSETQRNKGNFPGRFSGRQFSNSRSEMNVSTLELGDSALYLCASSSGTSGTTDTQYFGPGTRLTVL.